A single sample gave rise to the 30 T cell receptor beta chains below, sequenced in a study of OX40 agonist ivuxolimab in advanced cancers. Profiled with immunoSEQ multiplex PCR; TCRdb holds only in-frame clones, not every one. The sample lists approximately 26,000 clones; approximately 91% were seen once. Sequenced material: CD4+ or CD8+ T cells sorted from blood, taken in a trial of the OX40 agonist ivuxolimab. Every receptor here comes from an adult with an advanced solid tumor such as melanoma, head and neck, liver or kidney cancer.

The chain employs TRBV11-2 and TRBJ1-2; D is undetermined. This CDR3 region has 13 residues. V dropped 2 bases and J dropped 6 bases, with 10 bases sitting between them. CDR1 SGHAT and CDR2 FQNNGV come from the germline V gene. This CDR3 reads CASSLWTVNGYTF. DNA for the CDR3: TGTGCCAGCAGCTTATGGACTGTGAATGGCTACACCTTC.

DNA for the CDR3: TGTGCCAGCAGCACATTCGGGACCGTACTTAATGAGCAGTTCTTC. As protein: CASSTFGTVLNEQFF. The chain is built from TRBV9 and TRBJ2-1, with D perhaps being TRBD1 or TRBD2 (5 bases each). The CDR3 is made up of 15 amino acids. Germline V gene sequence: CDR1 SGDLS, CDR2 YYNGEE. Trimming removed 4 bases at V and 7 bases at J, with 18 bases between.

This clone was seen more than once but under ten times. This chain joins TRBV5-1 and TRBJ1-1; TRBD1 might be the D (5 bases). V dropped 4 bases and J dropped 5 bases, with 12 bases sitting between them. There are 13 residues in the CDR3. Germline V gene lookup returns CDR1 SGHRS and CDR2 YFSETQ. The CDR3 coding sequence is TGCGCCAGCAGCGTAGCGCAGGGAACTGAAGCTTTCTTT. This translates into CASSVAQGTEAFF.

This clone was recorded once. The likely explanation is a read error, given a far larger clone one base away. V usage is TRBV5-4 and J usage is TRBJ2-5; TRBD2 matches 13 bases. The tail of the sequence fits TRBJ2-7 better, so the J call may be wrong. The CDR3 runs to 15 residues. Germline values: CDR1 SGHNT, CDR2 YYREEE (reference sequence). CDR3 in DNA: TGTGCCAGCAGCGAAACTAGCGGGGGGGTCTACGAGCAGTACTTC. This encodes CASSETSGGVYEQYF.

The genes are TRBV27 and TRBJ2-3; D is perhaps TRBD2 (6 bases). Looked up from germline, CDR1 is MNHEY and CDR2 is SMNVEV (reference sequence). The V end was cut by 9 bases, the J end by 4 bases, with 20 bases between. This CDR3 contains 15 residues. The CDR3 protein is CASDRIAVRPDTQYF. For the CDR3, the DNA is TGTGCCAGTGACAGAATAGCGGTACGACCAGATACGCAGTATTTT.

The rearrangement joins TRBV7-2 to TRBJ2-7, with 8 bases that match TRBD2. The germline CDR1 and CDR2 sequences are SGHTA and FQGNSA. V trimming: 5 bases; J trimming: 6 bases; junction bases outside the gene matches: 6. The length of the CDR3 is 13 residues. CDR3 amino acids: CASSPFAGGEQYF. CDR3 in DNA: TGTGCCAGCAGCCCCTTTGCGGGGGGCGAGCAGTACTTC. The variable domain in full, with the rest retrieved from reference TRBV7-2 and TRBJ2-7, is GAGVSQSPSNKVTEKGKDVELRCDPISGHTALYWYRQSLGQGLEFLIYFQGNSAPDKSGLPSDRFSAERTGGSVSTLTIQRTQQEDSAVYLCASSPFAGGEQYFGPGTRLTVT.

This rearrangement joins TRBV5-1 to TRBJ2-4, with D possibly being TRBD1 (6 bases). CDR3 length: 19 residues. V was cut by 0 bases and J by 3 bases, with 22 bases left in between. Germline V gene sequence: CDR1 SGHRS, CDR2 YFSETQ. The CDR3 region is CASSLEGWVVGTFKNIQYF. The CDR3 region has the DNA TGCGCCAGCAGCTTGGAAGGTTGGGTCGTCGGGACATTCAAAAACATTCAGTACTTC.

V and J are TRBV2 and TRBJ1-2, with D perhaps matching TRBD1 (6 bases). Germline CDR1 is SNHLY and CDR2 is FYNNEI. The V gene lost 10 bases and the J gene lost 4 bases, with 19 bases spanning the gap. The CDR3 runs to 14 residues. CDR3 nucleotide sequence: TGTGCCACCCCACCTCGGGGGGCCTCCTATGGCTACACCTTC. Protein sequence: CATPPRGASYGYTF.

V and J are TRBV5-1 and TRBJ2-1; no reliable D call. The V end lost 2 bases, the J end lost 12 bases, and 9 bases lay between the germline ends. CDR1 is SGHRS and CDR2 is YFSETQ in the germline V gene. The CDR3 extends over 11 amino acids. CDR3 nucleotides: TGCGCCAGCAGCTTAGGGAAAAGGCAGTTCTTC. It is translated as CASSLGKRQFF.

The gene calls are TRBV11-3 and TRBJ2-1; perhaps TRBD2 as D (6 bases). Germline CDR1 and CDR2: SGHNT and YENEEA. The CDR3 runs 15 residues. V lost 5 bases to trimming and J lost 6 bases, with 17 bases between them. CDR3 bases: TGTGCCAGCAGCCCGCGCGGGATTACCGGCAATGAGCAGTTCTTC. This translates into CASSPRGITGNEQFF.

The rearrangement uses TRBV6-1 and TRBJ1-2; 8 nucleotides align to TRBD1. This CDR3 has 16 residues. The V gene end was trimmed by 1 base and the J gene end by 3 bases; junction bases not matched to a gene: 7. Per germline, CDR1 MNHNS and CDR2 SASEGT. The CDR3 DNA sequence: TGTGCCAGCAGTGAAGGGTCAGGGGGCTTTTACTATGGCTACACCTTC. It yields the protein CASSEGSGGFYYGYTF.

V gene TRBV5-4 combines with J gene TRBJ2-2; D is undetermined. The length of the CDR3 is 14 residues. From germline, CDR1 is SGHNT and CDR2 YYREEE (reference sequence). V shed 0 bases and J shed 5 bases, with 8 bases lying between them. The CDR3, as DNA: TGTGCCAGCAGCTTGGCTACAAGAACCGGGGAGCTGTTTTTT. It is translated as CASSLATRTGELFF.

The CDR3 sequence: CSVVSGDGYTF. In DNA form, the CDR3 reads TGCAGCGTTGTGTCAGGGGATGGCTACACCTTC. This chain joins TRBV29-1 and TRBJ1-2; the D gene is possibly TRBD1 (6 bases). Trimming pared 4 bases from V and 6 bases from J, leaving 9 bases between. The CDR3 spans 11 residues. Germline V gives CDR1 SQVTM, CDR2 ANQGSEA. The entire variable domain, with the rest obtained from reference TRBV29-1 and TRBJ1-2, is as follows: SAVISQKPSRDICQRGTSLTIQCQVDSQVTMMFWYRQQPGQSLTLIATANQGSEATYESGFVIDKFPISRPNLTFSTLTVSNMSPEDSSIYLCSVVSGDGYTFGSGTRLTVV.

V is TRBV7-2 and J is TRBJ1-2; possibly TRBD1 for D (5 bases). CDR1 is SGHTA, CDR2 FQGNSA, per germline. The CDR3 loop spans 15 amino acids. Trimming took 5 bases from V and 4 from J, leaving 17 bases between them. The CDR3 bases are TGTGCCAGCAGCCTCGGGGGGGGAATCATCTATGGCTACACCTTC. Its protein product is CASSLGGGIIYGYTF.

The chain recombines TRBV10-2 with TRBJ2-4; 15 positions agree with TRBD2. The CDR3 consists of 18 residues. J was trimmed by 8 bases and V by 6 bases; bases with no gene match: 14. Germline V lookup: CDR1 WSHSY, CDR2 SAAADI. The CDR3 reads CASRGTSGGMTKIDIQYF. As DNA, the CDR3 is TGCGCCAGCAGGGGGACTAGCGGGGGGATGACCAAAATTGACATTCAGTACTTC.

The chain is built from TRBV7-3 and TRBJ2-5; 8 bases are shared with TRBD2. Germline values: CDR1 SGHTA, CDR2 FQGTGA. The CDR3 loop spans 15 amino acids. V was pared by 5 bases and J by 0 bases, with 5 bases of the junction left unmatched. This CDR3 is CASSARGGYQETQYF. The DNA of the CDR3 is TGTGCCAGCAGCGCACGGGGGGGATACCAAGAGACCCAGTACTTC. Looking up the rest from reference TRBV7-3 and TRBJ2-5 gives the full variable domain: GAGVSQTPSNKVTEKGKYVELRCDPISGHTALYWYRQSLGQGPEFLIYFQGTGAADDSGLPNDRFFAVRPEGSVSTLKIQRTERGDSAVYLCASSARGGYQETQYFGPGTRLLVL.

The genes are TRBV9 and TRBJ2-7, with 13 bases lining up with TRBD2. The CDR3 is 15 residues long. Germline loops: CDR1 SGDLS, CDR2 YYNGEE. With 3 bases clipped from V and 1 base from J, the junction kept 1 base outside the gene matches. The CDR3 reads CASSEGLAGSYEQYF. CDR3 nucleotides: TGTGCCAGCAGCGAGGGACTAGCGGGGTCCTACGAGCAGTACTTC.

The chain links TRBV10-1 to TRBJ2-5; TRBD2 is a possible D gene (5 bases). The CDR3 length is 13 residues. The V and J ends lost 0 bases and 11 bases respectively, with 13 bases between them. Germline loops: CDR1 WNHNN, CDR2 SYGVQD (reference sequence). The CDR3 sequence is CASSESRAKEQYF. CDR3 DNA sequence: TGCGCCAGCAGTGAGTCGAGGGCTAAGGAGCAGTACTTC.

The chain employs TRBV23-1 and TRBJ2-3, with TRBD1 as a possible D gene (5 bases). TRBV23-1 is an ORF; its function is uncertain. This CDR3 has 14 amino acids. The V and J ends lost 6 bases and 8 bases respectively, with 18 bases between them. The CDR3 sequence is CASRKTGRAGTQYF. Here the CDR3 DNA reads TGCGCCAGCAGGAAGACGGGCAGGGCAGGTACGCAGTATTTT.

The chain joins TRBV25-1 to TRBJ2-2; 11 bases map to TRBD2. The V segment lost 3 bases and the J segment 0 bases; nucleotides outside the gene matches: 0. The CDR3 is 16 amino acids. The germline gives CDR1 MGHDK, CDR2 SYGVNS. The CDR3 DNA is TGTGCCAGCAGTGAGACTAGCGGGACGAACACCGGGGAGCTGTTTTTT. This encodes CASSETSGTNTGELFF.

This clone occurred a few times. The V gene is TRBV30, the J gene TRBJ1-3; no reliable D call. From germline, CDR1 is GTSNPN and CDR2 SVGIG (reference sequence). The ends were cut back, 5 bases at V and 3 bases at J, with 14 bases in the middle. The CDR3 length is 14 residues. The CDR3 sequence is CAWGIRTVGNTIYF. For the CDR3, the DNA is TGTGCCTGGGGGATTCGGACCGTTGGAAACACCATATATTTT.

V and J are TRBV6-5 and TRBJ1-5; 7 nucleotides align to TRBD1. Germline CDR1 MNHEY, CDR2 SVGAGI. CDR3 length: 13 residues. The junction had 2 bases not matched to a gene; V was cut back by 4 bases and J by 5 bases. CDR3 nucleotides: TGTGCCAGCAGTTCCGACAGGGATCAGCCCCAGCATTTT. It is translated as CASSSDRDQPQHF.

The chain employs TRBV19 and TRBJ2-7, with 7 bases that match TRBD2. Looked up from germline, CDR1 is LNHDA and CDR2 is SQIVND (reference sequence). This CDR3 has 14 amino acids. J was trimmed by 3 bases and V by 3 bases; bases with no gene match: 5. CDR3 region: CASSINWGGYEQYF. The CDR3 coding sequence is TGTGCCAGTAGTATCAACTGGGGGGGCTACGAGCAGTACTTC.

The CDR3 nucleotides read TGCAGTGTCGTGCTTAATACGCAGTATTTT. Amino acid sequence: CSVVLNTQYF. V is TRBV20-1 and J is TRBJ2-3; D unresolved. The V gene lost 7 bases and the J gene lost 7 bases, with 9 bases spanning the gap. CDR3 size: 10 residues. Looked up from germline, CDR1 is DFQATT and CDR2 is SNEGSKA (reference sequence).

The chain recombines TRBV19 with TRBJ2-7, with 10 positions matching TRBD2. Germline V gene sequence: CDR1 LNHDA, CDR2 SQIVND (reference sequence). V lost 7 bases, J lost 1 base, and 4 bases stayed unmatched. The CDR3 is 14 amino acids. CDR3 in DNA: TGTGCCAGTAACAGCGGGGGGGGTTCCTACGAGCAGTACTTC. Amino acids: CASNSGGGSYEQYF.

V is TRBV7-9 and J is TRBJ1-1; D unresolved. The CDR3 runs 13 residues. The ends were cut back, 3 bases at V and 1 base at J, with 6 bases in the middle. Germline loops: CDR1 SEHNR, CDR2 FQNEAQ (reference sequence). CDR3 amino acids: CASSFGSNTEAFF. CDR3 bases: TGTGCCAGCAGCTTCGGCTCGAACACTGAAGCTTTCTTT.

This chain connects TRBV9 to TRBJ1-5, with D tentatively TRBD1 (5 bases). Germline V gene lookup returns CDR1 SGDLS and CDR2 YYNGEE. The CDR3 has 13 amino acids. Trimming removed 2 bases from V and 5 bases from J, with 8 bases in between. The CDR3 loop is CASSVTGDQPQHF. In DNA, the CDR3 is TGTGCCAGCAGCGTTACAGGTGATCAGCCCCAGCATTTT.

Only a few counts were recorded for this clone. This chain links TRBV30 with TRBJ1-5; no reliable D call. The CDR3 has 12 amino acids. The V gene lost 2 bases and the J gene lost 5 bases, with 7 bases spanning the gap. The germline CDR1 and CDR2 sequences are GTSNPN and SVGIG (reference sequence). CDR3: CAWSRPYQPQHF. The CDR3 nucleotides are TGTGCCTGGAGTCGACCCTATCAGCCCCAGCATTTT.

The chain has TRBV7-2 and TRBJ1-4; no reliable D call. V was clipped by 4 bases and J by 0 bases, with 6 bases between them. The CDR3 is 14 amino acids. CDR1 and CDR2 (germline): SGHTA, FQGNSA. CDR3 bases: TGTGCCAGCAGCTGGGATCCAACTAATGAAAAACTGTTTTTT. Its translation is CASSWDPTNEKLFF.

This rearrangement joins TRBV18 to TRBJ2-5; possible D gene TRBD2, 5 bases. Germline CDR1 KGHSH, CDR2 LQKENI. V dropped 3 bases and J dropped 2 bases, with 10 bases sitting between them. The CDR3 consists of 14 residues. CDR3 sequence (DNA): TGTGCCAGCTCACCCGGACTTGAGCAAGAGACCCAGTACTTC. It yields the protein CASSPGLEQETQYF.